This TCR beta chain was captured in a study of blood T cell repertoires in COVID-19. Residents of about two dozen US areas, aged about 18 to 95 years, made up the participants. CDR1 is MGHRA, CDR2 YSYEKL, per germline. The CDR3 totals 14 residues. Trimming left V 1 base short and J 4 bases short, with 10 bases between. In the original workflow: Nucleated cell counts were estimated from reference gene primer amplification. Clones were sequenced by immunoSEQ multiplex PCR, and TCRdb holds only the in-frame ones, with some missing. V, J and clone size were drawn from that table, and D and trimming were deduced from the DNA. The table has under 350,000 clones, 75% to 90% seen once.

This receptor was taken from a woman aged 40 to 49 who had recovered from COVID-19. The sequencing input was PBMCs or T cells enriched from blood (not recorded which). The chain recombines TRBV4-1 with TRBJ1-2; no clear D. Written as DNA, the CDR3 is TGCGCCAGCAGCCAAGCAAGCGGCGGCTATGGCTACACCTTC. As protein: CASSQASGGYGYTF.